These 4 T cell receptor beta chains originate from one sample sequenced in a study of blood T cell repertoires in COVID-19. Generated by immunoSEQ multiplex PCR, the TCRdb table keeps only in-frame clones and is missing some. The data hold approximately 180,000 clones, with approximately 86% observed a single time. Input material: peripheral blood. All receptors come from an elderly woman with acute or convalescent COVID-19.

The DNA of the CDR3 is TGCGCCAGCAGCCAAGCGGGGGTATCTAACTATGGCTACACCTTC. Translating gives CASSQAGVSNYGYTF. The chain uses TRBV4-3 and TRBJ1-2, with D tentatively TRBD1 (5 bases). V dropped 1 base and J dropped 0 bases, with 9 bases sitting between them. The CDR3 length is 15 residues. Germline V CDR1 and CDR2: LGHNA, YSLEER.

Comments on this clone: Germline is not matched at one junction end, which may reflect a read error. The chain combines TRBV9 with TRBJ1-4, with a weak D call TRBD1 (6 bases). This CDR3 is 16 amino acids long. Germline assignment: CDR1 SGDLS and CDR2 YYNGEE. This chain's CDR3 is CASSVATGTTNEKLFF. The CDR3 DNA is TGTGCCAGCAGCGTAGCTACTGGGACAACGAATGAAAAACTGTTTTTT.

The V gene is TRBV12-2, the J gene TRBJ1-6; TRBD1 was called by the table and not checked on the DNA. TRBV12-2 is a pseudogene. The CDR3 length is 19 residues. The CDR3 spells CASRLIRQGGGTSNSPLHF. In DNA, the CDR3 is TGTGCAAGTCGCTTAATAAGACAGGGTGGGGGAACTTCGAATTCACCCCTCCACTTT.

This chain uses TRBV4-2 with TRBJ2-7; 8 nucleotides agree with TRBD2. This CDR3 has 16 amino acids. Germline V CDR1 and CDR2: LGHNA, YNFKEQ. V lost 0 bases, J lost 2 bases, and 6 bases stayed unmatched. As DNA, the CDR3 is TGTGCCAGCAGCCAAGATTCAGCGGGGGCACCCTACGAGCAGTACTTC. It yields the protein CASSQDSAGAPYEQYF.